The next 12 T cell receptor beta chains were all read from a single sample in a study of blood T cell repertoires in COVID-19 (dated by TCRdb to about 2020). The protocol used for the library was the immunoSEQ multiplex PCR assay. TCRdb holds this immuneACCESS table with in-frame rearrangements only. Some clones are missing; in checked studies, unresolved V genes explain under half, and the rest has no known cause. This sample has some 98,000 clones in its table, and about 80% of those were observed once. Together, the top ten hold roughly 11% of the sample. Sequencing was done on a sample of peripheral blood. Receptors were obtained from a man aged 65-85 years with active or convalescent COVID-19.

The chain recombines TRBV4-1 with TRBJ2-5, with D possibly TRBD2 on 6 matching bases. Looked up from germline, CDR1 is MGHRA and CDR2 is YSYEKL. The CDR3 is made up of 15 amino acids. V was trimmed by 3 bases and J by 5 bases, leaving 16 bases between them. For the CDR3, the DNA is TGCGCCAGCAGCCACGTGGACTACTCCAGGGAGACCCAGTACTTC. Translation gives CASSHVDYSRETQYF.

In this sample, this clone turned up a few times. The CDR3 DNA sequence: TGTGCCAGCAGCGCCGGGACAGCGTACGAGCAGTACTTC. Amino acids: CASSAGTAYEQYF. The J gene is TRBJ2-7, the V gene TRBV7-6; the match to TRBD1 covers 7 bases. The ends lost 5 bases at V and 4 bases at J; junction bases unmatched: 5. The CDR3 is 13 amino acids. Germline CDR1 is SGHVS and CDR2 is FNYEAQ.

The V call is TRBV18, the J call TRBJ2-7; D remains ambiguous. CDR1 is KGHSH and CDR2 is LQKENI in the germline V gene. The CDR3 is 12 amino acids. V was pared by 2 bases and J by 2 bases, with 4 bases between. The CDR3: CASSPFTYEQYF. The CDR3 DNA reads as TGTGCCAGCTCACCATTTACCTACGAGCAGTACTTC.

The chain combines TRBV6-1 with TRBJ2-7, with D possibly TRBD2 on 5 matching bases. V lost 4 bases to trimming and J lost 1 base, with 17 bases between them. The CDR3 loop spans 16 amino acids. Germline V gene sequence: CDR1 MNHNS, CDR2 SASEGT. The CDR3 spells CASSARSGSGSYEQYF. The CDR3 region has the DNA TGTGCCAGCAGTGCCCGCTCGGGGTCAGGATCCTACGAGCAGTACTTC.

V gene TRBV30 combines with J gene TRBJ2-3, with D unresolved. Trimming cost V 2 bases and J 5 bases, with 8 bases left between them. The CDR3 loop spans 12 amino acids. Germline lookup yields CDR1 GTSNPN and CDR2 SVGIG (reference sequence). CDR3 residues: CAWSSTGDTQYF. As DNA, the CDR3 is TGTGCCTGGAGTTCCACCGGAGATACGCAGTATTTT.

The gene calls are TRBV5-5 and TRBJ2-1; TRBD1 matches at 9 bases. The CDR3 is 15 residues long. V was clipped by 4 bases and J by 5 bases; unmatched bases: 7. Germline lookup yields CDR1 SGHKS and CDR2 YYEKEE (reference sequence). CDR3: CASSLGTGSNNEQFF. The CDR3 bases are TGTGCCAGCAGCCTCGGGACAGGGTCAAACAATGAGCAGTTCTTC.

The rearrangement joins TRBV10-3 to TRBJ1-1; TRBD1 matches at 7 bases. Germline values: CDR1 ENHRY, CDR2 SYGVKD. This CDR3 is built from 13 residues. The ends lost 5 bases at V and 0 bases at J; junction bases unmatched: 0. CDR3 in DNA: TGTGCCATCAGTACAGGGGTGAACACTGAAGCTTTCTTT. Translated: CAISTGVNTEAFF.

This clone has only a few counts. For the CDR3, the DNA is TGTGCCAGTAGGTCCACAGCGAACACTGAAGCTTTCTTT. Its protein is CASRSTANTEAFF. The J gene is TRBJ1-1, the V gene TRBV19; D is unresolved. Germline CDR1 LNHDA, CDR2 SQIVND (reference sequence). The CDR3 has 13 amino acids. The V and J ends lost 6 bases and 1 base respectively, with 9 bases between them.

In its sample, this clone was seen a few times. The chain has TRBV2 and TRBJ2-1; 12 bases are a match to TRBD2. Germline CDR1 is SNHLY and CDR2 is FYNNEI. The CDR3 runs 15 residues. Germline trimming cut 7 bases from V and 5 bases from J; bases unmatched to any gene: 6. The chain's CDR3 is CASTRLAGVNNEQFF. The CDR3, as DNA: TGTGCCAGCACCCGACTAGCGGGGGTGAACAATGAGCAGTTCTTC. The full variable domain, completed using reference TRBV2 and TRBJ2-1, is EPEVTQTPSHQVTQMGQEVILRCVPISNHLYFYWYRQILGQKVEFLVSFYNNEISEKSEIFDDQFSVERPDGSNFTLKIRSTKLEDSAMYFCASTRLAGVNNEQFFGPGTRLTVL.

The rearrangement links TRBV9 to TRBJ1-3; D unclear. V was cut by 0 bases and J by 6 bases, with 10 bases left in between. The CDR3 length is 14 residues. The V gene's germline CDR1 is SGDLS and CDR2 YYNGEE. Here the CDR3 reads CASSVDPGENTIYF. In DNA, the CDR3 is TGTGCCAGCAGCGTAGACCCGGGAGAAAACACCATATATTTT.

V gene TRBV9 combines with J gene TRBJ2-3, with 7 positions matching TRBD2. Germline values: CDR1 SGDLS, CDR2 YYNGEE. The CDR3 contains 16 residues. The trim removed 0 bases at V and 6 bases at J, leaving 10 bases unmatched. As DNA, the CDR3 is TGTGCCAGCAGCGTAGCAAACGTCGGGGGGACGGATACGCAGTATTTT. Its translation is CASSVANVGGTDTQYF.

This chain joins TRBV27 and TRBJ1-4; tentative D call: TRBD1 (5 bases). Germline loops: CDR1 MNHEY, CDR2 SMNVEV (reference sequence). The V and J ends lost 1 base and 7 bases respectively, with 13 bases between them. CDR3 size: 15 residues. DNA for the CDR3: TGTGCCAGCAGTTTATTTGAGACAGCTGGTGAAAAACTGTTTTTT. This codes for CASSLFETAGEKLFF.